This T cell receptor (beta chain) was obtained from a study of shared clonotypes between healthy human individuals. In replicate PCRs of sorted subsets, roughly 210 ng DNA, approximately 28,000 T cell genomes, was used. Measured with immunoSEQ multiplex PCR; TCRdb has only the in-frame clones, and not every one. The sample records about 750,000 clones, 92% being singletons. Selected positively for CCR7 and CD45RO-negative, naive CD8 cells excluded terminally differentiated effector memory CD45RA+ cells. The sequencing sample was made of naive CD8+ T cells sorted from blood. The TCR was taken from a man under 40 in good health.

In DNA form, the CDR3 reads TGTGCCAGCAGCTTTTGGAGGGACAGATCGAACACCGGGGAGCTGTTTTTT. Its protein is CASSFWRDRSNTGELFF. The chain uses TRBV5-4 and TRBJ2-2, with a tentative D call TRBD1 (7 bases). Germline V gene data show CDR1 as SGHNT and CDR2 as YYREEE (reference sequence). The CDR3 length is 17 residues. V lost 2 bases, J lost 0 bases, and 14 bases lay in between.